The 2 T cell receptor beta chains below all came from one sample that was sequenced in a study of blood T cells in healthy people across ages. A J-beta primer mix and a sample-barcoded 5' primer were used in a second PCR of about 7 to 12 cycles. One entry per CDR3 protein, called by TCRdb with MiXCR from the 5' RACE reads. The sample carries fewer than 2,000,000 distinct CDR3 sequences, roughly 32% recorded once. The sample consisted of blood. These TCRs come from a woman aged 30 to 39 in good health.

This clonotype was recorded at least ten times. The J gene is TRBJ2-7, the V gene TRBV3-1; D gene uncertain. Deletions cut 2 bases from V and 3 bases from J, with 23 bases between. CDR3 size: 18 residues. CDR1 and CDR2 from the germline V gene are LGHDT and YNNKEL (reference sequence). CDR3: CASSQTSPWVPSNYEQYF. In nucleotides, the CDR3 is TGTGCCAGCAGCCAAACCTCCCCGTGGGTCCCGTCAAACTACGAGCAGTACTTC.

This clonotype was observed at least ten times. The V and J genes are TRBV9 and TRBJ2-1; TRBD1 matches 7 bases. The CDR3 contains 15 residues. Unmatched junction bases numbered 2, after V lost 0 bases and J lost 2 bases. Germline CDR1 and CDR2: SGDLS and YYNGEE. CDR3 sequence (DNA): TGTGCCAGCAGCGTAGCAGGGACAGCCTACAATGAGCAGTTCTTC. It translates to CASSVAGTAYNEQFF.